This T cell receptor beta chain was captured in a study of T cell responses to AZD1222 COVID-19 vaccine. Assay: immunoSEQ multiplex PCR; the TCRdb copy retains only in-frame clones and omits some. Altogether approximately 89,000 clones are present, about 91% being singletons, with the ten largest covering around 5.2%. The sample was peripheral blood, taken on day 0 of AZD1222 vaccination. This receptor was taken from an adult in good health.

The CDR3 reads CASSPRQDSYEQYF. Here the CDR3 DNA reads TGTGCCAGCTCACCAAGACAAGACTCCTACGAGCAGTACTTC. The chain employs TRBV18 and TRBJ2-7; D remains unclear. The germline V gene has CDR1 KGHSH and CDR2 LQKENI. V was shortened by 2 bases and J by 0 bases, with 8 bases between the two germline ends. The CDR3 contains 14 residues.